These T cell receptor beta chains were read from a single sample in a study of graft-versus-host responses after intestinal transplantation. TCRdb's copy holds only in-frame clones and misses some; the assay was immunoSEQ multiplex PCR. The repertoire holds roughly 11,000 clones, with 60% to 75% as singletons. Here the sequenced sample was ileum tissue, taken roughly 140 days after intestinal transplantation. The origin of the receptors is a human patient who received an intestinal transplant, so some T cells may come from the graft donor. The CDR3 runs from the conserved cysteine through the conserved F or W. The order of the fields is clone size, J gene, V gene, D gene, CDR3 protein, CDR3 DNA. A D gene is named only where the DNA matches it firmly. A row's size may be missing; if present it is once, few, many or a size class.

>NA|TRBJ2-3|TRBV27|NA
CASSWHDTQYF
TGTGCCAGCAGTTGGCACGATACGCAGTATTTT
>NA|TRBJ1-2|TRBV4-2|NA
CASSNRSANYGYTF
TGTGCCAGCAGCAACAGATCAGCTAACTATGGCTACACCTTC
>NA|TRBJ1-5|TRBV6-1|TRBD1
CASSEDGTDNQPQHF
TGTGCCAGCAGTGAAGACGGGACAGATAATCAGCCCCAGCATTTT
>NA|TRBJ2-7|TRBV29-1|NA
CSVLLAPSYEQYF
TGCAGCGTGTTACTAGCTCCCTCCTACGAGCAGTACTTC
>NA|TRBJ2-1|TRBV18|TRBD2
CASSPPGLAEYNEQFF
TGTGCCAGCTCACCACCGGGACTAGCGGAGTACAATGAGCAGTTCTTC
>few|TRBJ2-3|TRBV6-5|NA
CASSPGSSTDTQYF
TGTGCCAGCAGTCCGGGATCAAGCACAGATACGCAGTATTTT
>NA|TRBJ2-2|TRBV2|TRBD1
CASSDVGQGARTGELFF
TGTGCCAGCAGTGACGTGGGACAGGGGGCGCGGACCGGGGAGCTGTTTTTT
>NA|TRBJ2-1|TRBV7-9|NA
CASSLPVDTFPNEQFF
TGTGCCAGCAGCTTGCCGGTTGATACCTTCCCCAATGAGCAGTTCTTC
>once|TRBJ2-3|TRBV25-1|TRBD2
CASSDGRGGGDTQYF
TGTGCCAGCAGTGATGGGCGCGGGGGAGGGGATACGCAGTATTTT
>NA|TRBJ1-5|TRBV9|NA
CASSVSPRGQPQHF
TGTGCCAGCAGCGTCTCCCCGAGGGGGCAGCCCCAGCATTTT
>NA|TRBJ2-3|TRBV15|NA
CATTGHSDTQYF
TGTGCCACCACGGGACATTCAGATACGCAGTATTTT
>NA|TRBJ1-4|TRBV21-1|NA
CASSGLAFNEKLFF
TGTGCCAGCTCTGGGTTAGCCTTTAATGAAAAACTGTTTTTT
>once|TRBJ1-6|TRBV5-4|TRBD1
CASSSGDRGKSPLHF
TGTGCCAGCAGCTCGGGAGACAGGGGAAAATCACCCCTCCACTTT
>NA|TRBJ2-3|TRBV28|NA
CASTPNGDTQYF
TGTGCCAGCACCCCCAATGGCGATACGCAGTATTTT
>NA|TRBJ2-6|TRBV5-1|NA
CASSLPGSGANVLTF
TGCGCCAGCAGCTTGCCGGGATCCGGGGCCAACGTCCTGACTTTC
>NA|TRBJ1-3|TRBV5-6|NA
CASSFPGSSGNTIYF
TGTGCCAGCAGCTTCCCCGGTAGCTCTGGAAACACCATATATTTT
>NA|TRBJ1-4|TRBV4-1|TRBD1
CASSQWTGSGEKLFF
TGCGCCAGCAGCCAATGGACAGGGTCTGGGGAAAAACTGTTTTTT
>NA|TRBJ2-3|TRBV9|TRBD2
CASSATSGVDTQYF
TGTGCCAGCAGCGCCACTAGCGGGGTCGATACGCAGTATTTT
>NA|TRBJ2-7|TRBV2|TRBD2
CATPLRERGEQYF
TGTGCCACCCCCTTGCGGGAGCGGGGCGAGCAGTACTTC
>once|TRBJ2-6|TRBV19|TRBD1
CASSRGGQGQPNVLTF
TGTGCCAGTAGTCGCGGAGGACAGGGACAACCCAACGTCCTGACTTTC
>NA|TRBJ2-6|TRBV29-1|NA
CSVWRRLSIQSRANVLTF
TGCAGCGTTTGGCGTCGACTAAGCATACAAAGTCGGGCCAACGTCCTGACTTTC
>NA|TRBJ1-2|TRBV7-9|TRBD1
CASSQGAWEGYTF
TGTGCCAGCAGCCAGGGGGCCTGGGAGGGCTACACCTTC
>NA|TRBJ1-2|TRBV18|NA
CASSLRGGISGYTF
TGTGCCAGCTCACTTCGCGGGGGCATTAGCGGCTACACCTTC
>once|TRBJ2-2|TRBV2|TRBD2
CASTPSGGITGELFF
TGTGCCAGCACGCCTAGCGGGGGGATCACCGGGGAGCTGTTTTTT
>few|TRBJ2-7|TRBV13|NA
CASSETGTYEQYF
TGTGCCAGCAGCGAGACAGGTACCTACGAGCAGTACTTC
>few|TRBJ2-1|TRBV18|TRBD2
CASSPLLAGATHNEQFF
TGTGCCAGCTCACCACTACTAGCGGGGGCCACCCACAATGAGCAGTTCTTC
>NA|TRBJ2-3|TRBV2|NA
CASSERGGTDTQYF
TGTGCCAGCAGTGAGAGGGGGGGGACAGATACGCAGTATTTT
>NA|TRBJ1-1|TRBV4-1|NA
CASSQDQGLNTEAFF
TGCGCCAGCAGCCAAGATCAGGGGCTAAACACTGAAGCTTTCTTT
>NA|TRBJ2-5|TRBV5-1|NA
CASSAETRGTQYF
TGCGCCAGCAGCGCGGAAACCAGGGGGACCCAGTACTTC